This T cell receptor (beta chain) was observed in a study of Ad26.COV2.S vaccination and SARS-CoV-2 variants. Overall study context: Vaccine-arm donor from the placebo-controlled COV1001 Ad26.COV2.S trial.

The study, taken as a whole, reports: The TCR breadth and depth analyses may have understated or missed part of the total T cell responses. People given the vaccine had a wider spike-specific TCR breadth than placebo recipients did. Responses of spike-specific T cells (both CD8+ and CD4+) reportedly showed substantial breadth after vaccination.

With respect to this clone: Antigen unknown.

Trimming took 10 bases from V and 2 from J, leaving 15 bases between them. The length of the CDR3 is 14 residues. Germline V gene data show CDR1 as LNHDA and CDR2 as SQIVND (reference sequence). Clones were read by immunoSEQ multiplex PCR, and TCRdb kept only the in-frame ones, dropping some. Of about 350,000 clones detected, less than 90% appear once; the ten largest clones hold around 10%. Treatment in this sample: some 20 received Ad26.COV2.S at low or high dose, single or two shots; several received placebo; per-sample allocation not given. Following the first vaccine or placebo injection, samples were taken on day 63.

The sequences come from peripheral blood, collected in a trial of Ad26.COV2.S vaccine versus placebo. The chain recombines TRBV19 with TRBJ1-5; no firm D call. This clonotype originated in a person between 18 and 60 years old who received the Ad26.COV2.S COVID-19 vaccine or a placebo. The DNA for the CDR3 is TGTGCCACCCTTGTGGTGGCAGGCAATCAGCCCCAGCATTTT. Translating it yields CATLVVAGNQPQHF.